The 2 T cell receptor beta chains listed next were all sequenced from one sample in a study of blood T cell repertoires in COVID-19. The repertoire was sequenced with immunoSEQ multiplex PCR; TCRdb's copy has only in-frame clones and lacks some. Among approximately 180,000 clones listed, over 65% were seen once. Specimen: peripheral blood. These receptors were obtained from a person aged 65 to 85 with COVID-19, enrolled during active disease.

The rearrangement uses TRBV4-1 and TRBJ1-3; D is undetermined. The V and J ends lost 1 base and 0 bases respectively, with 13 bases between them. Germline V gives CDR1 MGHRA, CDR2 YSYEKL. The CDR3 runs to 17 residues. This CDR3 reads CASSQGAGPFSGNTIYF. In nucleotides, the CDR3 is TGCGCCAGCAGCCAAGGGGCAGGCCCTTTCTCTGGAAACACCATATATTTT.

This chain connects TRBV12-1 to TRBJ2-1; TRBD2, the table's D call, lacks a check against the DNA. TRBV12-1 is a known pseudogene. The CDR3 spans 14 residues. The CDR3 sequence: CASSFVAGGCEQFF. The CDR3 nucleotides are TGTGCCAGCAGCTTCGTGGCGGGAGGTTGCGAGCAGTTCTTC.